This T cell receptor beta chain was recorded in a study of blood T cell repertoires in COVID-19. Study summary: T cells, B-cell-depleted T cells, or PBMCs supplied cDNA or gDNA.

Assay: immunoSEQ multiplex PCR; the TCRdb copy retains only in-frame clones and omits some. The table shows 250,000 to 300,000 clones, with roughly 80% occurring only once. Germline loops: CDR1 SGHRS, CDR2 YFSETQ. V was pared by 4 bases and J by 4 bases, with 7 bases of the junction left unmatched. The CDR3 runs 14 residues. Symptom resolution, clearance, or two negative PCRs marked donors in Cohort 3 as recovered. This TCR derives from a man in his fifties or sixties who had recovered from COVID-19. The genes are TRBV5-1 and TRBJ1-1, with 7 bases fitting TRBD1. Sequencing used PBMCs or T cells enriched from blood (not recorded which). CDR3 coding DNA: TGCGCCAGCAGCGGGCTGACAGGGCCCACTGAAGCTTTCTTT. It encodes CASSGLTGPTEAFF.